The text below deals with one T cell receptor beta chain. This table comes from immunoSEQ multiplex PCR, and its TCRdb copy is limited to in-frame clones, with some not included. The top ten hold more than 13% of the sample, which has some 110,000 clones, under 85% seen once. This sample is part of a study of blood T cell repertoires in COVID-19. The CDR3 runs to 20 residues. The ends lost 3 bases at V and 5 bases at J; junction bases unmatched: 20. Germline CDR1 and CDR2: MDHEN and SYDVKM. The chain recombines TRBV28 with TRBJ2-3; 10 bases are a match to TRBD2. This clonotype was obtained from a woman aged 60-70 years with acute or convalescent COVID-19. Sequences were obtained from peripheral blood. This CDR3 reads CASSLRVLRTLAGGGDTQYF. CDR3 DNA sequence: TGTGCCAGCAGTTTGCGGGTTCTCCGAACGTTAGCGGGAGGTGGAGATACGCAGTATTTT.